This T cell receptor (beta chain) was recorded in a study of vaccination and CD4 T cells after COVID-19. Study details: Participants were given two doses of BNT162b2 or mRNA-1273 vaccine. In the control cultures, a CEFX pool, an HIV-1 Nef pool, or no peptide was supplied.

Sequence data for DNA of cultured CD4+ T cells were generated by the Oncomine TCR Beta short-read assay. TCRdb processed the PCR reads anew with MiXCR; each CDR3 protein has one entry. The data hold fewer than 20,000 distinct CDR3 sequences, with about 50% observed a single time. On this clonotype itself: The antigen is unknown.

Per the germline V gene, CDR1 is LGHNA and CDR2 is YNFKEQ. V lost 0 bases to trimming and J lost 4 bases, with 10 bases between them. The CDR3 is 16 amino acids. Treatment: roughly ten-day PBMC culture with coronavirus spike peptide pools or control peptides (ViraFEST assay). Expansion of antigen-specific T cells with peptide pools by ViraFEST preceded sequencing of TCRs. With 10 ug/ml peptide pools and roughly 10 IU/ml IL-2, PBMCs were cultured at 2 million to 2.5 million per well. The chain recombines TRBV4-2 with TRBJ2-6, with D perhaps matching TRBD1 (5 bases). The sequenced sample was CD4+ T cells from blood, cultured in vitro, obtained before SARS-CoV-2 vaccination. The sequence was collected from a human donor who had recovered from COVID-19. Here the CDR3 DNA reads TGTGCCAGCAGCCAAGATGGGGCGCAAGGGGCCAACGTCCTGACTTTC. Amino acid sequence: CASSQDGAQGANVLTF.